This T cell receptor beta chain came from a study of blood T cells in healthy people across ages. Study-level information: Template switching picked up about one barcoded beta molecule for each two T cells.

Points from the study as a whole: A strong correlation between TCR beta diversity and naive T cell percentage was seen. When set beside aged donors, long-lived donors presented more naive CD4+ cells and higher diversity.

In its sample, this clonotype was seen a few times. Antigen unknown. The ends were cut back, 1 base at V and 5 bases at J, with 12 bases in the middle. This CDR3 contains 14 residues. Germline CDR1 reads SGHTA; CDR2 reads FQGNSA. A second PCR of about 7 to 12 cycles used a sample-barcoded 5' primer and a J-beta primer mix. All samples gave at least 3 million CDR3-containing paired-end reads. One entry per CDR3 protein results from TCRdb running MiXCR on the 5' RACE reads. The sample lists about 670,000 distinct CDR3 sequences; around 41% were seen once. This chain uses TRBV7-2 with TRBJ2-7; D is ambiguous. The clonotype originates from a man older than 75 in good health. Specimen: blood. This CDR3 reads CASSLETFSHEQYF. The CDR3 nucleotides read TGTGCCAGCAGCTTAGAGACATTTTCCCACGAGCAGTACTTC.